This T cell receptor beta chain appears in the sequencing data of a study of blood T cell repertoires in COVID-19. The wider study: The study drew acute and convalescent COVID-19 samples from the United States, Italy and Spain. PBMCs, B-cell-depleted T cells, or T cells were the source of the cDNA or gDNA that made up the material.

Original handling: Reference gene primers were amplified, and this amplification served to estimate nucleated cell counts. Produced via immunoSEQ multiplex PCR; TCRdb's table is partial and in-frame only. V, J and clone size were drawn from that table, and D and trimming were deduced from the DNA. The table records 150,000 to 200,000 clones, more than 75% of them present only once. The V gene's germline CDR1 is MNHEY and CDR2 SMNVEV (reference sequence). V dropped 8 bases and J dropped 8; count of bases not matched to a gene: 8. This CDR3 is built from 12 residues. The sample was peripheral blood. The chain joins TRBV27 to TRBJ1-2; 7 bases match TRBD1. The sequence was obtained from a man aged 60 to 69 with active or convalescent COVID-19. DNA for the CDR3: TGTGCCAGCTCTACAGGGGCGAGGGGCTACACCTTC. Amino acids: CASSTGARGYTF.